Described below is a single T cell receptor (beta chain) sequence and its context. Its specific antigen is unknown. No clone much larger than this one lies a single base away; base qualities are absent. The T-cell fraction in tumor and uninvolved lung tissue was obtained from TCR sequencing using the immunoSEQ assay. In the paper's pipeline: In the survival analysis, patients were divided into a high T-cell fraction group (upper tertile) and a low T-cell fraction group (lower two tertiles), and the two groups were compared using a log-rank test. A signed-rank test was used to check for differences in T-cell fraction between paired tumor and uninvolved lung. The table was pulled from immuneACCESS by TCRdb, which kept in-frame rearrangements only. Such tables lose some clones; where checked, under half of the loss comes from unresolved V genes, and the rest has no known cause. V, J and clone size are taken as reported in that table, and D and trimming were inferred from the DNA itself. The sample has about 13,000 clones on record, around 76% of them singletons. Roughly 13% of the sample is in the top ten clones.

From cysteine to phenylalanine, the CDR3 is 13 amino acids long. CDR3 DNA only is kept here, 39 bases in frame from base 1. V loses 4 bases, J loses 10 bases, and the germline ends lie 14 bases apart. From the germline V gene, CDR1 is SGHRS and CDR2 is YFSETQ. Enrollment in ICON was initiated in the first half of 2016, and the last patient was enrolled in 2018. A subcohort of roughly 71 patients provided fresh tumor and matched uninvolved tissue for in-depth immune analyses, with TCR sequencing among those analyses. No cell sorting was done, and TCR sequencing was instead run on DNA isolated from bulk tissue. This entry belongs to a study of tumor-infiltrating lymphocytes in localized non-small cell lung cancer (TCRdb year 2021). General notes on the study: The cohort covered several histologies, both smokers and never-smokers, and patients whose samples were collected after neoadjuvant chemotherapy. TCR sequencing was one of several integrated assays, alongside flow cytometry, multiplex immunofluorescence, RNA-seq, exome sequencing and proteomics, applied to the same patients. In total, the ICON cohort was made up of some 160 surgical patients who had localized non-small cell lung cancer and whose tumors were resected. Each patient provided resected tumor tissue plus uninvolved lung tissue from the same patient, with the uninvolved lung tissue described as non-adjacent to the tumor. For 50 to 55 patients, immunoSEQ T-cell fraction was compared between paired tumor and uninvolved lung. The study at large found these results: Consistent with immunofluorescence CD3 counts, TCRbeta sequencing supported greater T cell infiltration in tumors than in uninvolved lung tissue. Because different assays used different pieces of the same tissue, technical variation could not be distinguished from intratumor heterogeneity. TCR-derived T-cell fraction did not differ between the flow cytometry-defined immunotypes IM1 (good prognosis) and IM2 (poor prognosis). Because assay coverage varied across patients depending on available tissue quantity, TCR sequencing was performed for only a subset of the cohort.

Source material: uninvolved lung tissue not adjacent to the tumor. This receptor was taken from a human donor with non-small cell lung cancer. This chain is built from TRBV5-1 and TRBJ2-2; possibly the D gene is TRBD2, per 6 matching bases. Here the CDR3 is given as CASSPAGGVELFF. The base sequence is TGCGCCAGCAGCCCCGCCGGGGGAGTGGAGCTGTTTTTT.